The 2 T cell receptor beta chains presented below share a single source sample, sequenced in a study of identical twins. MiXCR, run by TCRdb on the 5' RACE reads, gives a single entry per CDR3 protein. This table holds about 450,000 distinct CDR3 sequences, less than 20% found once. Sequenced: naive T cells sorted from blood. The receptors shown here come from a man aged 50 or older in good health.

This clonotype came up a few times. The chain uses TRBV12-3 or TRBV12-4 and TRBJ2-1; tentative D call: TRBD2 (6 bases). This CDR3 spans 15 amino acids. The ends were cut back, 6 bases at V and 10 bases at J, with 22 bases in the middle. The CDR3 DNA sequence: TGTGCCAGCAGCCGCCTTGCAGGAGGGTTTTCCGAGCAGTTCTTC. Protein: CASSRLAGGFSEQFF.

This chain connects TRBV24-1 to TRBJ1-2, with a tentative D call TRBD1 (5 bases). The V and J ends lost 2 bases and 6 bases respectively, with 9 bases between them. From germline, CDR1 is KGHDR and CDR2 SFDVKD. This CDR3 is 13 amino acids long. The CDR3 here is CATSDSGANGYTF. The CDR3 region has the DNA TGTGCCACCAGTGATTCTGGGGCTAATGGCTACACCTTC.